Following are 21 T cell receptor beta chains from one sample sequenced in a study of blood T cell repertoires in COVID-19. Only in-frame clones appear in the TCRdb table, and some are missing; sequencing was by immunoSEQ multiplex PCR. The table includes 400,000 or so clones, more than 70% detected once. Sequenced input: PBMCs or T cells enriched from blood (not recorded which). Receptors originate from a man aged 35 to 55 in a cohort exposed to, infected with or recovered from COVID-19 (not recorded which).

This chain joins TRBV3-1 (or the pseudogene TRBV3-2) and TRBJ2-2, with 12 bases lining up with TRBD2. The V gene end was trimmed by 1 base and the J gene end by 2 bases; junction bases not matched to a gene: 8. The CDR3 loop spans 19 amino acids. Looked up from germline, CDR1 is LGHDT and CDR2 is YNNKEL (reference sequence). The CDR3 DNA is TGTGCCAGCAGCCAAGGGAGGACTAGCGGGGTGGTTAACACCGGGGAGCTGTTTTTT. It translates to CASSQGRTSGVVNTGELFF.

The chain combines TRBV9 with TRBJ2-7, with 13 bases aligning to TRBD2. This CDR3 spans 16 amino acids. Unmatched junction bases numbered 4, after V lost 2 bases and J lost 2 bases. The germline V gene has CDR1 SGDLS and CDR2 YYNGEE. CDR3 nucleotides: TGTGCCAGCAGCGTGGGGACTAGCGGGACAGCCTACGAGCAGTACTTC. Translation gives CASSVGTSGTAYEQYF.

V usage is TRBV29-1 and J usage is TRBJ2-3; 7 bases agree with TRBD2. CDR3 length: 16 residues. Unmatched junction bases numbered 12, after V lost 4 bases and J lost 2 bases. Per the germline V gene, CDR1 is SQVTM and CDR2 is ANQGSEA. CDR3 amino acids: CSVVNWERGLTDTQYF. The CDR3 coding sequence is TGCAGCGTTGTAAATTGGGAGCGGGGCCTCACAGATACGCAGTATTTT.

This rearrangement joins TRBV2 to TRBJ1-4; 8 bases are a match to TRBD1. This CDR3 spans 13 amino acids. Germline trimming cut 9 bases from V and 7 bases from J; bases unmatched to any gene: 7. Germline V lookup: CDR1 SNHLY, CDR2 FYNNEI. The CDR3 DNA reads TGTGCCAGTGGGACAGGAGAACTTGAAAAACTGTTTTTT. The encoded protein is CASGTGELEKLFF.

The gene calls are TRBV28 and TRBJ2-1; TRBD2 is a possible D gene (6 bases). This CDR3 contains 12 residues. The germline V gene has CDR1 MDHEN and CDR2 SYDVKM. V was shortened by 3 bases and J by 9 bases, with 9 bases between the two germline ends. DNA of the CDR3: TGTGCCAGCAGTTTCCTAGCGACTGAGCAGTTCTTC. Its translation: CASSFLATEQFF.

V is TRBV6-5 and J is TRBJ1-1; 7 bases line up with TRBD1. The CDR3 is 14 residues long. The germline V gene encodes CDR1 MNHEY and CDR2 SVGAGI. Trimming cost V 1 base and J 4 bases; bases outside gene matches: 3. CDR3 loop: CASSYFNRGTEAFF. CDR3 in DNA: TGTGCCAGCAGTTACTTTAACAGGGGCACTGAAGCTTTCTTT.

V usage is TRBV28 and J usage is TRBJ1-6; D may be TRBD1 (5 bases). Trimming took 3 bases from V and 7 from J, leaving 10 bases between them. Germline CDR1 and CDR2: MDHEN and SYDVKM. CDR3 size: 14 residues. CDR3: CASSLKGANSPLHF. CDR3 nucleotide sequence: TGTGCCAGCAGTTTGAAAGGGGCGAATTCACCCCTCCACTTT.

The chain uses TRBV5-1 and TRBJ1-3; 7 bases agree with TRBD1. Germline loops: CDR1 SGHRS, CDR2 YFSETQ. The V gene end was trimmed by 0 bases and the J gene end by 5 bases; junction bases not matched to a gene: 5. CDR3 length: 15 amino acids. CDR3 loop: CASSLGQGERNTIYF. CDR3 DNA: TGCGCCAGCAGCTTGGGACAGGGTGAACGAAACACCATATATTTT. The whole variable domain, remainder taken from reference TRBV5-1 and TRBJ1-3, is KAGVTQTPRYLIKTRGQQVTLSCSPISGHRSVSWYQQTPGQGLQFLFEYFSETQRNKGNFPGRFSGRQFSNSRSEMNVSTLELGDSALYLCASSLGQGERNTIYFGEGSWLTVV.

The V and J genes are TRBV6-5 and TRBJ2-7; TRBD2 might be the D (5 bases). CDR3 length equals 14 residues. Germline V gives CDR1 MNHEY, CDR2 SVGAGI. The V end was cut by 7 bases, the J end by 0 bases, with 13 bases between. The chain's CDR3 is CASTEVGNSYEQYF. The DNA for the CDR3 is TGTGCCAGCACGGAGGTAGGCAACTCCTACGAGCAGTACTTC.

The chain combines TRBV2 with TRBJ2-5, with a weak D call TRBD1 (6 bases). The CDR3 loop spans 14 amino acids. Germline-derived CDR1 and CDR2 are SNHLY and FYNNEI. V lost 8 bases and J lost 3, with 16 bases in between. The CDR3: CASGLQGLKETQYF. The DNA of the CDR3 is TGTGCCAGCGGCCTACAGGGTCTCAAAGAGACCCAGTACTTC. The full variable domain, completed using reference TRBV2 and TRBJ2-5, is EPEVTQTPSHQVTQMGQEVILRCVPISNHLYFYWYRQILGQKVEFLVSFYNNEISEKSEIFDDQFSVERPDGSNFTLKIRSTKLEDSAMYFCASGLQGLKETQYFGPGTRLLVL.

The V and J genes are TRBV29-1 and TRBJ2-7; tentative D call: TRBD1 (5 bases). The CDR3 spans 14 residues. V was cut by 2 bases and J by 3 bases, with 14 bases left in between. The V gene's germline CDR1 is SQVTM and CDR2 ANQGSEA. The CDR3 region is CSVEIRGAVYEQYF. CDR3 DNA sequence: TGCAGCGTTGAAATAAGGGGCGCAGTCTACGAGCAGTACTTC.

The genes are TRBV6-5 and TRBJ1-1; D is ambiguous. With 9 bases removed from V and 4 bases from J, the gap between germline ends came to 12 bases. The germline gives CDR1 MNHEY, CDR2 SVGAGI. The CDR3 runs 12 residues. The CDR3: CASREGGTEAFF. The CDR3 coding sequence is TGTGCCAGTCGAGAGGGAGGCACTGAAGCTTTCTTT.

This chain uses TRBV16 with TRBJ1-5; 8 positions agree with TRBD1. Germline V gene sequence: CDR1 KGHSY, CDR2 FQNENV. The CDR3 spans 14 residues. V was pared by 4 bases and J by 2 bases, with 1 base of the junction left unmatched. The CDR3: CASSLDRGNQPQHF. Here the CDR3 DNA reads TGTGCCAGCAGCCTGGACAGGGGCAATCAGCCCCAGCATTTT.

V and J are TRBV5-6 and TRBJ2-7, with 10 bases lining up with TRBD1. This CDR3 is built from 16 residues. CDR1 and CDR2 from the germline V gene are SGHDT and YYEEEE. Germline trimming cut 1 base from V and 6 bases from J; bases unmatched to any gene: 10. DNA of the CDR3: TGTGCCAGCAGCTTGATGACAGGGGGCGTTCAAGGCGAGCAGTACTTC. It codes for CASSLMTGGVQGEQYF. Together with reference TRBV5-6 and TRBJ2-7, the CDR3 gives the full variable domain: DAGVTQSPTHLIKTRGQQVTLRCSPKSGHDTVSWYQQALGQGPQFIFQYYEEEERQRGNFPDRFSGHQFPNYSSELNVNALLLGDSALYLCASSLMTGGVQGEQYFGPGTRLTVT.

This chain connects TRBV25-1 to TRBJ2-7; 11 bases match TRBD1. The CDR3 loop spans 16 amino acids. V dropped 4 bases and J dropped 3; count of bases not matched to a gene: 8. Germline V lookup: CDR1 MGHDK, CDR2 SYGVNS. Here the CDR3 reads CASSVYAGTGGYEQYF. Here the CDR3 DNA reads TGTGCCAGCAGTGTATACGCCGGGACAGGGGGCTACGAGCAGTACTTC.

The chain has TRBV10-3 and TRBJ2-1; TRBD2 might be the D (6 bases). CDR1 ENHRY and CDR2 SYGVKD come from the germline V gene. The V gene lost 10 bases and the J gene lost 0 bases, with 19 bases spanning the gap. The CDR3 has 16 residues. DNA for the CDR3: TGTGCCACCTCGGGAGTATGGGCGGGCTCCTACAATGAGCAGTTCTTC. Translated: CATSGVWAGSYNEQFF.

The rearrangement joins TRBV10-2 to TRBJ1-1; D is uncertain. Germline V lookup: CDR1 WSHSY, CDR2 SAAADI. The CDR3 length is 15 residues. The germline V and J ends were trimmed by 6 bases and 4 bases, with 18 bases remaining between them. The CDR3 sequence is CASRGSQWAGTEAFF. CDR3 nucleotide sequence: TGCGCCAGCAGAGGTTCCCAGTGGGCTGGCACTGAAGCTTTCTTT.

This chain links TRBV5-4 with TRBJ2-7; the D gene is possibly TRBD2 (6 bases). V was trimmed by 0 bases and J by 9 bases, leaving 10 bases between them. This CDR3 has 12 amino acids. From germline, CDR1 is SGHNT and CDR2 YYREEE (reference sequence). This CDR3 reads CASSLETGRQYF. CDR3 DNA: TGTGCCAGCAGCTTGGAGACCGGGAGGCAGTACTTC.

This clone has a single count. This chain connects TRBV6-6 to TRBJ1-3; 7 bases are a match to TRBD1. Germline CDR1 is MNHNY and CDR2 is SVGAGI (reference sequence). V gave up 7 bases and J gave up 4 bases; unmatched junction bases: 7. This CDR3 comprises 14 residues. The CDR3 sequence is CASNPDRAGNTIYF. The CDR3 bases are TGTGCCAGCAACCCTGACAGGGCCGGAAACACCATATATTTT.

This chain uses TRBV3-1 (or the pseudogene TRBV3-2) with TRBJ1-1, with 8 positions matching TRBD1. This CDR3 has 16 residues. Germline CDR1 reads LGHDT; CDR2 reads YNNKEL (reference sequence). V gave up 4 bases and J gave up 3 bases; unmatched junction bases: 10. The CDR3 region has the DNA TGTGCCAGCAGCCGGGGACAGGCTTCGTCGTACACTGAAGCTTTCTTT. This translates into CASSRGQASSYTEAFF.

The V call is TRBV3-1 (or the pseudogene TRBV3-2), the J call TRBJ2-5, with 10 bases lining up with TRBD2. The trim removed 2 bases at V and 10 bases at J, leaving 10 bases unmatched. Germline V gene sequence: CDR1 LGHDT, CDR2 YNNKEL (reference sequence). This CDR3 contains 15 residues. The CDR3: CASSQTSGVLLDQYF. CDR3 coding DNA: TGTGCCAGCAGCCAAACTAGCGGGGTACTTTTGGACCAGTACTTC.